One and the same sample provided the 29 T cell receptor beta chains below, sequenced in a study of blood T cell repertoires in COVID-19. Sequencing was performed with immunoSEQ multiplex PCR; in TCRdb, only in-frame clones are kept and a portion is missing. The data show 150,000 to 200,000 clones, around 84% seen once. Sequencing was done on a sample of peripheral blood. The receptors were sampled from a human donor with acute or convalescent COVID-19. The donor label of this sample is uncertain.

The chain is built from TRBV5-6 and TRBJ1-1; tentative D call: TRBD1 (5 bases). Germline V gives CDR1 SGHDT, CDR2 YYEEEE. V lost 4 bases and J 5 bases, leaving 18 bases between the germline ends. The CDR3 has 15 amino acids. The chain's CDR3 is CASSVGRGKWTEAFF. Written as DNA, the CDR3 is TGTGCCAGCAGCGTGGGGAGGGGTAAGTGGACTGAAGCTTTCTTT.

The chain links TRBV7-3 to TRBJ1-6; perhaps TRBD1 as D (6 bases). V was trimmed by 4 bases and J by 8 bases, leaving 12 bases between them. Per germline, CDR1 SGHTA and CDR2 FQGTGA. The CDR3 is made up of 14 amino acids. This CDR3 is CASSSGTLDSPLHF. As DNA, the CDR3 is TGTGCCAGCAGCTCCGGGACATTGGATTCACCCCTCCACTTT.

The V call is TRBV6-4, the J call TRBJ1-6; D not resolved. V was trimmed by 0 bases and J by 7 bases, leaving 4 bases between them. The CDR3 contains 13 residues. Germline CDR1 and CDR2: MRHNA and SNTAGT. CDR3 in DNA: TGTGCCAGCAGTGACTCGGGCAATTCACCCCTCCACTTT. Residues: CASSDSGNSPLHF.

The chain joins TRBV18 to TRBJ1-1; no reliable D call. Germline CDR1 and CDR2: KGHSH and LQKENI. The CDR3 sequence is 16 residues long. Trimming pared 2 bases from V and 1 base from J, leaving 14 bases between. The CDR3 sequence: CASSPDQLTANTEAFF. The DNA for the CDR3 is TGTGCCAGCTCACCAGATCAGTTAACAGCGAACACTGAAGCTTTCTTT.

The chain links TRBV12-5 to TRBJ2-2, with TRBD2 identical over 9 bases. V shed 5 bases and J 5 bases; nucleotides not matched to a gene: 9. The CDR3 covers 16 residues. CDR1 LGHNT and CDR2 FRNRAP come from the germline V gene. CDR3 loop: CASGEGSGGGTGELFF. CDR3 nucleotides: TGTGCTAGTGGTGAGGGTAGCGGGGGCGGGACCGGGGAGCTGTTTTTT.

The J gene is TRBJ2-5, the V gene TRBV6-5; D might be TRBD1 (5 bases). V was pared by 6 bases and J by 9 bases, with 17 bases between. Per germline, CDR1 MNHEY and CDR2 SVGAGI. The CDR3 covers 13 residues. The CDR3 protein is CASSRQPRMSQYF. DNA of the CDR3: TGTGCCAGCAGCAGACAGCCTCGAATGTCCCAGTACTTC.

The CDR3 DNA follows: TGTGCCAAGTGGAGGAGCTATGGCTACACCTTC. Translating gives CAKWRSYGYTF. The chain uses TRBV30 and TRBJ1-2; D remains ambiguous. Trimming cost V 8 bases and J 4 bases, with 11 bases left between them. Germline V gene lookup returns CDR1 GTSNPN and CDR2 SVGIG (reference sequence). The CDR3 is made up of 11 amino acids.

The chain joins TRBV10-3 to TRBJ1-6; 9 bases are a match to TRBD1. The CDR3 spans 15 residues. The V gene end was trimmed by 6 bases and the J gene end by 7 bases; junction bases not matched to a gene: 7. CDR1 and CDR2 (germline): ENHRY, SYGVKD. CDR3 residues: CAIRAQGAENSPLHF. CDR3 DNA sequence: TGTGCCATCAGGGCACAGGGGGCAGAAAATTCACCCCTCCACTTT.

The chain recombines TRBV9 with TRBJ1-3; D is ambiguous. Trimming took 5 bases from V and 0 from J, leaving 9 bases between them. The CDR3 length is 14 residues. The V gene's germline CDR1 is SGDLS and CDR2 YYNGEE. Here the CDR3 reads CASRPTPSGNTIYF. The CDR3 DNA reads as TGTGCCAGCAGACCGACACCCTCTGGAAACACCATATATTTT.

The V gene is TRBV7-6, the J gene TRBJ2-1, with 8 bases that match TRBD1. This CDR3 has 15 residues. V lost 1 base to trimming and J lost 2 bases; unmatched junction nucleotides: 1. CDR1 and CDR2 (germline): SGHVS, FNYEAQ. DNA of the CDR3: TGTGCCAGCAGCTTAGTGGACAGGGCCTACAATGAGCAGTTCTTC. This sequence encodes CASSLVDRAYNEQFF.

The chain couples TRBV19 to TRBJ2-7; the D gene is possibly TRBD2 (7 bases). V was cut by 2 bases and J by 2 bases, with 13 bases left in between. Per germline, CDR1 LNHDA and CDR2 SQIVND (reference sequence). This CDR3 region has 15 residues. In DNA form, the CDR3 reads TGTGCCAGTAGTATAAGGGGGACTAACCCCTACGAGCAGTACTTC. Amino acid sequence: CASSIRGTNPYEQYF.

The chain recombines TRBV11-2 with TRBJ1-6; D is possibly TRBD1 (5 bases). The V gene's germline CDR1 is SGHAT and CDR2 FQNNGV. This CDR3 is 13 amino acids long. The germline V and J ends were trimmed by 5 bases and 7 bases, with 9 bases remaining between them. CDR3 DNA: TGTGCCAGCAGCCTGGGGGGGAATTCACCCCTCCACTTT. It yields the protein CASSLGGNSPLHF.

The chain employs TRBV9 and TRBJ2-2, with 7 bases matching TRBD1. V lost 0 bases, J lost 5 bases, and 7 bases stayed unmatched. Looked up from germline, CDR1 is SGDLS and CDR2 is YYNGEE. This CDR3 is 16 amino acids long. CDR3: CASSVVLTGNTGELFF. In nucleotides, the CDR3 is TGTGCCAGCAGCGTAGTGTTGACAGGGAATACCGGGGAGCTGTTTTTT.

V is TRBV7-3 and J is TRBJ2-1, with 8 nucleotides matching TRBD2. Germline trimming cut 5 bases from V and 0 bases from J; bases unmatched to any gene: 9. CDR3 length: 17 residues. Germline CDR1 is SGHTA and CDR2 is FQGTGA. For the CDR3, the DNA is TGTGCCAGCAGCGACCGCGGGGGGACCATCTCCTACAATGAGCAGTTCTTC. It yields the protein CASSDRGGTISYNEQFF. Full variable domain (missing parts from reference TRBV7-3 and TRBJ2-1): GAGVSQTPSNKVTEKGKYVELRCDPISGHTALYWYRQSLGQGPEFLIYFQGTGAADDSGLPNDRFFAVRPEGSVSTLKIQRTERGDSAVYLCASSDRGGTISYNEQFFGPGTRLTVL.

CDR3 bases: TGCGCCAGCAGCCTAAAAACTAGCGGGGGGGCAACCCGGCAGTTCTTC. As protein: CASSLKTSGGATRQFF. The chain is built from TRBV4-1 and TRBJ2-1; 13 bases agree with TRBD2. Trimming cost V 4 bases and J 12 bases; bases outside gene matches: 12. CDR3 length equals 16 residues. CDR1 and CDR2 from the germline V gene are MGHRA and YSYEKL.

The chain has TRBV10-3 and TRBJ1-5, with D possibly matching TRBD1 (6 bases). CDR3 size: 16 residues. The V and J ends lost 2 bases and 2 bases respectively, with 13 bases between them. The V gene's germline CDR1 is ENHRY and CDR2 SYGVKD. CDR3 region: CAISEESGAGNQPQHF. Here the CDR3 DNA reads TGTGCCATCAGTGAGGAATCAGGGGCCGGCAATCAGCCCCAGCATTTT.

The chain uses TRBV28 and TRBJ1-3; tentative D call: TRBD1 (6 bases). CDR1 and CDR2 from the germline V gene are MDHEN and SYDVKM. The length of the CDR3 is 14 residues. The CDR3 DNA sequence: TGTGCTGCAACCGACAGGTTTTCTGGAAACACCATATATTTT. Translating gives CAATDRFSGNTIYF.

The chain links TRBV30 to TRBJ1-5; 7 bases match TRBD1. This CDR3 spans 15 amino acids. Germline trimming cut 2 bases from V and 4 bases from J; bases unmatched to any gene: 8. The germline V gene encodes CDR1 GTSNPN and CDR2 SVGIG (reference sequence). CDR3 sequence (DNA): TGTGCCTGGAGTACATCGGGACAGATGAATCAGCCCCAGCATTTT. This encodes CAWSTSGQMNQPQHF.

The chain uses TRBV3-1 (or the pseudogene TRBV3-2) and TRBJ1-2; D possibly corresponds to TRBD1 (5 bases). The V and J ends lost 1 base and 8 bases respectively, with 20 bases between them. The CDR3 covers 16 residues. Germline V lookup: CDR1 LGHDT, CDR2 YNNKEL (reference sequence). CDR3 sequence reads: CASSQGLTAYYEGYTF. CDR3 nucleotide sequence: TGTGCCAGCAGCCAAGGCCTGACAGCCTACTATGAGGGCTACACCTTC.

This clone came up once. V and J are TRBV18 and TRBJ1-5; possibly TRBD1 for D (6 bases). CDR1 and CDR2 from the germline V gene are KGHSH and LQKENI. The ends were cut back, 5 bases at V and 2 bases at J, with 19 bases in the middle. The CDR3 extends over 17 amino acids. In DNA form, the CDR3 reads TGTGCCAGCTCAAAATCCGAGGGGGGGACGGGCAATCAGCCCCAGCATTTT. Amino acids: CASSKSEGGTGNQPQHF. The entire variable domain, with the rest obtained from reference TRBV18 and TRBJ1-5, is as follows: NAGVMQNPRHLVRRRGQEARLRCSPMKGHSHVYWYRQLPEEGLKFMVYLQKENIIDESGMPKERFSAEFPKEGPSILRIQQVVRGDSAAYFCASSKSEGGTGNQPQHFGDGTRLSIL.

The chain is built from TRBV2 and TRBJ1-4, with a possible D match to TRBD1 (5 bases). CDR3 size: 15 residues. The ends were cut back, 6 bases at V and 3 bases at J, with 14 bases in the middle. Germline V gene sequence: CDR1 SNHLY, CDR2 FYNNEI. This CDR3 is CASRPRQNPNEKLFF. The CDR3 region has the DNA TGTGCCAGCAGACCACGACAGAACCCTAATGAAAAACTGTTTTTT.

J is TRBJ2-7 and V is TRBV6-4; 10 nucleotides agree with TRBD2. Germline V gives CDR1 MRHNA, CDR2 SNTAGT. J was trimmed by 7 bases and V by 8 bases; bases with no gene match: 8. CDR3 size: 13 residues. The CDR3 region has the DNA TGTGCCAGCCAGCGGGGGGGGTTGAGGGAGCAGTACTTC. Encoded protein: CASQRGGLREQYF.

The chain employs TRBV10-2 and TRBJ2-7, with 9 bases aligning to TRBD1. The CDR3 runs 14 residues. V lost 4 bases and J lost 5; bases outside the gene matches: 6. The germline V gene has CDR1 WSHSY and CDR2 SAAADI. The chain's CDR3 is CASSAGTGRDEQYF. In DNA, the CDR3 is TGCGCCAGCAGTGCGGGGACAGGGAGGGACGAGCAGTACTTC.

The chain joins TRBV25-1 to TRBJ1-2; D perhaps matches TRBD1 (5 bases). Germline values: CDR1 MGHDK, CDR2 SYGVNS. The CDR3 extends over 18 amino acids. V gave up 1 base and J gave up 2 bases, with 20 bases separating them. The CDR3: CASSELSSRHGANYGYTF. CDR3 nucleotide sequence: TGTGCCAGCAGTGAATTATCGTCACGACATGGGGCAAACTATGGCTACACCTTC.

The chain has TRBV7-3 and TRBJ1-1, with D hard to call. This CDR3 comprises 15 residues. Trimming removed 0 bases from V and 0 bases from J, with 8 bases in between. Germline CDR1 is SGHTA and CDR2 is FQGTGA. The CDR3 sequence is CASSLTFNMNTEAFF. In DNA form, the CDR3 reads TGTGCCAGCAGCTTAACGTTCAACATGAACACTGAAGCTTTCTTT.

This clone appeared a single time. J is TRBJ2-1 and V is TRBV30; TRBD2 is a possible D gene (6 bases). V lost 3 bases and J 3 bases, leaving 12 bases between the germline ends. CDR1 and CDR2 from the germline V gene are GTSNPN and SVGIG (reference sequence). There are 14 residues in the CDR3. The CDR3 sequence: CAWRMRGLYNEQFF. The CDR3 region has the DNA TGTGCCTGGAGGATGCGGGGCCTCTACAATGAGCAGTTCTTC.

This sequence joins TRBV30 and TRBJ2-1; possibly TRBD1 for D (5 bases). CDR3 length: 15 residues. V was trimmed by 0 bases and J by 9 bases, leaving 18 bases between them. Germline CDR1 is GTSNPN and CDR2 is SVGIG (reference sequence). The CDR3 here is CAWSVIGRVVAEQFF. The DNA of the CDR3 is TGTGCCTGGAGTGTAATTGGCAGGGTCGTGGCTGAGCAGTTCTTC.

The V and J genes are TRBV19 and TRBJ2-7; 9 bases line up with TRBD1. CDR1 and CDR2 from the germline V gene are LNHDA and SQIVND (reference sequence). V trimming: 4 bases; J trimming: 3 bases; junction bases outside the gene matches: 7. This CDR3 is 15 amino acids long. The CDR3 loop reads CASSTLTGGGYEQYF. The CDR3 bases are TGTGCCAGTAGTACCTTGACAGGGGGGGGCTACGAGCAGTACTTC.

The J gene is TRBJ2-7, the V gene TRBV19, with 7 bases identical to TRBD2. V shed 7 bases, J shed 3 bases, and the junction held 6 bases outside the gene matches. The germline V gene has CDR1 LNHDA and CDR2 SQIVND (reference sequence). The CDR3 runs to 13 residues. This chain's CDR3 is CASTKGRGYEQYF. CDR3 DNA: TGTGCCAGTACCAAGGGGAGGGGCTACGAGCAGTACTTC.